This T cell receptor beta chain was obtained from a study of post-analysis software for immune sequencing data. Findings and caveats of the study: Among roughly five TRBV segments more frequent in patients than controls were TRBV5-6, TRBV5-1 and TRBV20-1.

CDR1 is LGHDT, CDR2 YNNKEL, per germline (reference sequence). Trimming stripped 0 bases from V and 12 bases from J, with 9 bases between. The CDR3 is 12 residues long. cDNA libraries for TCR beta contained unique molecular identifiers. TCRdb recomputed calls from the PCR reads with MiXCR, one row per CDR3 protein. The sample has about 540,000 distinct CDR3 sequences, approximately 31% seen once; the top ten hold about 5.6%. This clonotype was observed a few times. Its target is not known. The receptor was isolated from a girl aged 2-17 years with multiple sclerosis. The V and J genes are TRBV3-1 and TRBJ2-1; D is possibly TRBD2 (6 bases). Sequences were obtained from blood. The CDR3 spells CASSQEDGGQFF. The CDR3 DNA is TGTGCCAGCAGCCAAGAGGACGGGGGGCAGTTCTTC.